A selection of T cell receptor beta chains follows, all from one sample in a study of T cells in Graves' hyperthyroidism and ophthalmopathy. TCRdb re-derived calls from the multiplex PCR reads in MiXCR, one entry per CDR3 protein. This table holds hundreds of thousands of distinct CDR3 sequences, 38% found once. The sequenced sample was blood. These receptor sequences come from a man aged 18 to 29 with Graves' hyperthyroidism. The CDR3 runs from the conserved cysteine through the conserved F or W. Fields, in order: J gene, D gene, V gene, clone size, CDR3 protein, CDR3 DNA. D genes are given only for firm matches. Size is omitted from some rows. Given values are once, few, many or a class for expanded clones.

j_call: TRBJ1-5
d_call: TRBD1
v_call: TRBV7-9
clone_size: many
cdr3_aa: CASSLGQGSQPQHF
cdr3_nt: TGTGCCAGCAGCTTAGGACAGGGAAGTCAGCCCCAGCATTTT

j_call: TRBJ1-1
d_call: NA
v_call: TRBV5-1
clone_size: NA
cdr3_aa: CASSTDSFTEAFF
cdr3_nt: TGCGCCAGCAGCACCGACAGTTTCACTGAAGCTTTCTTT

j_call: TRBJ1-5
d_call: NA
v_call: TRBV12-5
clone_size: NA
cdr3_aa: CASGLGLLQHF
cdr3_nt: TGTGCTAGTGGTTTGGGACTCCTCCAGCATTTT

j_call: TRBJ2-6
d_call: TRBD1
v_call: TRBV10-3
clone_size: few
cdr3_aa: CAIGTGSSGANVLTF
cdr3_nt: TGTGCCATCGGGACAGGTTCCTCTGGGGCCAACGTCCTGACTTTC

j_call: TRBJ2-7
d_call: NA
v_call: TRBV9
clone_size: NA
cdr3_aa: CASSPFDSYEQYF
cdr3_nt: TGTGCCAGCTCACCATTCGACTCCTACGAGCAGTACTTC

j_call: TRBJ2-7
d_call: NA
v_call: TRBV29-1
clone_size: many
cdr3_aa: CSVPIGYEQYF
cdr3_nt: TGCAGCGTTCCGATCGGCTACGAGCAGTACTTC

j_call: TRBJ2-5
d_call: TRBD2
v_call: TRBV5-8
clone_size: few
cdr3_aa: CASTLWTSGEETQYF
cdr3_nt: TGTGCCAGCACCCTTTGGACTAGCGGGGAAGAGACCCAGTACTTC

j_call: TRBJ2-6
d_call: TRBD2
v_call: TRBV7-3
clone_size: few
cdr3_aa: CASSPKRGGTGANVLTF
cdr3_nt: TGTGCCAGCAGCCCGAAACGGGGGGGCACTGGGGCCAACGTCCTGACTTTC

j_call: TRBJ1-2
d_call: NA
v_call: TRBV2
clone_size: NA
cdr3_aa: CASSYGSGLGGYTF
cdr3_nt: TGTGCCAGCAGTTACGGATCAGGGTTAGGTGGCTACACCTTC

j_call: TRBJ1-3
d_call: NA
v_call: TRBV6-6
clone_size: many
cdr3_aa: CASGRAGNTIYF
cdr3_nt: TGTGCCAGCGGAAGGGCTGGAAACACCATATATTTT

j_call: TRBJ1-1
d_call: NA
v_call: TRBV4-1
clone_size: few
cdr3_aa: CASSQSSLSDNTEAFF
cdr3_nt: TGCGCCAGCAGCCAATCGTCGTTGTCGGACAACACTGAAGCTTTCTTT

j_call: TRBJ1-5
d_call: NA
v_call: TRBV24-1
clone_size: many
cdr3_aa: CATSPADRQNQPQHF
cdr3_nt: TGTGCCACCAGCCCCGCCGACAGGCAGAATCAGCCCCAGCATTTT

j_call: TRBJ1-5
d_call: TRBD1
v_call: TRBV20-1
clone_size: many
cdr3_aa: CSARSPTGQGAKQPQHF
cdr3_nt: TGCAGTGCTAGATCACCCACGGGACAGGGGGCGAAACAGCCCCAGCATTTT

j_call: TRBJ1-2
d_call: NA
v_call: TRBV6-6
clone_size: NA
cdr3_aa: CASVYTADNYGYTF
cdr3_nt: TGTGCCAGCGTATACACTGCGGATAACTATGGCTACACCTTC

j_call: TRBJ2-7
d_call: NA
v_call: TRBV5-1
clone_size: NA
cdr3_aa: CASTSQLGSEQYF
cdr3_nt: TGCGCCAGCACCTCTCAGCTGGGCAGCGAGCAGTACTTC

j_call: TRBJ2-7
d_call: NA
v_call: TRBV29-1
clone_size: many
cdr3_aa: CSVNGAGASEQYF
cdr3_nt: TGCAGCGTTAACGGGGCTGGGGCAAGCGAGCAGTACTTC

j_call: TRBJ1-1
d_call: NA
v_call: TRBV6-5
clone_size: NA
cdr3_aa: CASSSPAGPLGEAFF
cdr3_nt: TGTGCCAGCAGCTCCCCCGCGGGGCCCCTGGGAGAAGCTTTCTTT

j_call: TRBJ1-4
d_call: NA
v_call: TRBV20-1
clone_size: NA
cdr3_aa: CSASSGRALEKLFF
cdr3_nt: TGCAGTGCTTCATCGGGCAGGGCCTTAGAAAAACTGTTTTTT

j_call: TRBJ1-5
d_call: TRBD1
v_call: TRBV2
clone_size: few
cdr3_aa: CASSEINWGQGRNQPQHF
cdr3_nt: TGTGCCAGCAGTGAAATCAATTGGGGACAGGGACGCAATCAGCCCCAGCATTTT

j_call: TRBJ2-2
d_call: NA
v_call: TRBV7-9
clone_size: NA
cdr3_aa: CATGGRATGELFF
cdr3_nt: TGTGCCACAGGAGGGCGGGCCACCGGGGAGCTGTTTTTT

j_call: TRBJ1-1
d_call: NA
v_call: TRBV2
clone_size: few
cdr3_aa: CASKPNTEAFF
cdr3_nt: TGTGCCAGCAAACCGAACACTGAAGCTTTCTTT

j_call: TRBJ2-2
d_call: NA
v_call: TRBV12-3/TRBV12-4
clone_size: NA
cdr3_aa: CASSRISFPGELFF
cdr3_nt: TGTGCCAGCAGTCGGATATCATTCCCCGGGGAGCTGTTTTTT

j_call: TRBJ2-7
d_call: NA
v_call: TRBV12-3/TRBV12-4
clone_size: NA
cdr3_aa: CASSRSSGYSYEQYF
cdr3_nt: TGTGCCAGCAGCCGGAGCTCGGGGTACTCCTACGAGCAGTACTTC

j_call: TRBJ1-6
d_call: TRBD1
v_call: TRBV25-1
clone_size: NA
cdr3_aa: CASTGTGRTPLHF
cdr3_nt: TGTGCCAGCACCGGGACAGGGCGGACACCCCTCCACTTT

j_call: TRBJ2-5
d_call: TRBD1
v_call: TRBV9
clone_size: once
cdr3_aa: CASSSGTGLIQETQYF
cdr3_nt: TGTGCCAGCAGCTCCGGGACAGGGTTGATCCAAGAGACCCAGTACTTC

j_call: TRBJ2-1
d_call: NA
v_call: TRBV11-2
clone_size: NA
cdr3_aa: CASSIGGAYNEQFF
cdr3_nt: TGTGCCAGCAGTATCGGGGGAGCGTACAATGAGCAGTTCTTC

j_call: TRBJ1-1
d_call: TRBD1
v_call: TRBV20-1
clone_size: many
cdr3_aa: CSALDPGQRNTEAFF
cdr3_nt: TGCAGTGCCCTGGACCCGGGACAGAGGAACACTGAAGCTTTCTTT

j_call: TRBJ2-5
d_call: NA
v_call: TRBV6-1
clone_size: NA
cdr3_aa: CASSHPGRTLQEAQYF
cdr3_nt: TGTGCCAGCAGTCATCCGGGACGGACTCTCCAAGAGGCCCAGTACTTC

j_call: TRBJ1-6
d_call: NA
v_call: TRBV7-9
clone_size: NA
cdr3_aa: CASSFSKGNSPLHF
cdr3_nt: TGTGCCAGCAGTTTCTCTAAAGGGAATTCACCCCTCCACTTT

j_call: TRBJ2-1
d_call: NA
v_call: TRBV2
clone_size: few
cdr3_aa: CASSEGTDYNEQFF
cdr3_nt: TGTGCCAGCAGTGAAGGCACGGATTACAATGAGCAGTTCTTC

j_call: TRBJ1-1
d_call: NA
v_call: TRBV29-1
clone_size: many
cdr3_aa: CSVEGREVNTEAFF
cdr3_nt: TGCAGCGTTGAAGGGCGCGAAGTGAACACTGAAGCTTTCTTT

j_call: TRBJ1-1
d_call: NA
v_call: TRBV20-1
clone_size: few
cdr3_aa: CSARDFGDGTEAFF
cdr3_nt: TGCAGTGCTAGAGATTTCGGGGATGGCACTGAAGCTTTCTTT

j_call: TRBJ2-7
d_call: NA
v_call: TRBV4-1
clone_size: few
cdr3_aa: CASSQGDASYEQYF
cdr3_nt: TGCGCCAGCAGCCAAGGAGACGCCTCCTACGAGCAGTACTTC

j_call: TRBJ1-2
d_call: NA
v_call: TRBV7-9
clone_size: NA
cdr3_aa: CASSPSRDGSSGYTF
cdr3_nt: TGTGCCAGCTCCCCCTCCAGGGACGGGTCGAGTGGCTACACCTTC